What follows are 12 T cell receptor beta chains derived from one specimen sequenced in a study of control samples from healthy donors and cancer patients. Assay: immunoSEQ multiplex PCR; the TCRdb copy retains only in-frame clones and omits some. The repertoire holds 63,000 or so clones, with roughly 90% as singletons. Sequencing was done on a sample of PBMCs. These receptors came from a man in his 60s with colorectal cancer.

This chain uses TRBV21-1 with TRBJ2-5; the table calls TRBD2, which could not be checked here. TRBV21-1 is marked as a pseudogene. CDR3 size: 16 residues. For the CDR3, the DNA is TGTGCCAGCAGCGATGGACCGGGACTAGACAAGGAGACCCAGTACTTC. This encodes CASSDGPGLDKETQYF.

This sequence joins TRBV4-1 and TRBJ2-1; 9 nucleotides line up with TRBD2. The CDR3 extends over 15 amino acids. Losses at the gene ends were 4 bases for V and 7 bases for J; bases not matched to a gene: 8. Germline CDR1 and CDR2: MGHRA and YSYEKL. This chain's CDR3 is CASSPPPAGGNEQFF. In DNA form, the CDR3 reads TGCGCCAGCAGCCCCCCGCCAGCGGGGGGAAATGAGCAGTTCTTC.

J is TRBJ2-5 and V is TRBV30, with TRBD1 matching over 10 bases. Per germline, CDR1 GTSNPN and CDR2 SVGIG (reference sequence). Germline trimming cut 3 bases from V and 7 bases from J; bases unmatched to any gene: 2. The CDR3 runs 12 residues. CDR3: CAWRGQGRTQYF. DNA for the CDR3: TGTGCCTGGAGGGGACAGGGGCGGACCCAGTACTTC.

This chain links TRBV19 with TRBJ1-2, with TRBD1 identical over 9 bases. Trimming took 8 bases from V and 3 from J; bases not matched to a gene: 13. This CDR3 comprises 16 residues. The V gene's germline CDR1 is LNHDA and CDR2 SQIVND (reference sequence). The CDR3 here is CASHKTNRGRDYGYTF. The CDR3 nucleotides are TGTGCCAGTCACAAAACGAACAGGGGGCGCGACTATGGCTACACCTTC. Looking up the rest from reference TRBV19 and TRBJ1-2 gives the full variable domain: DGGITQSPKYLFRKEGQNVTLSCEQNLNHDAMYWYRQDPGQGLRLIYYSQIVNDFQKGDIAEGYSVSREKKESFPLTVTSAQKNPTAFYLCASHKTNRGRDYGYTFGSGTRLTVV.

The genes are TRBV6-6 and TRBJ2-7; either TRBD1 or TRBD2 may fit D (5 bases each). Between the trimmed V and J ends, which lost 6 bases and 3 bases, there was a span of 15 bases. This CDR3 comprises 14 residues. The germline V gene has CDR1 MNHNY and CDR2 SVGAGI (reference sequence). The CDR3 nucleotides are TGTGCCAGCAGGGCCGGGGTGGGGCTCTACGAGCAGTACTTC. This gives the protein CASRAGVGLYEQYF.

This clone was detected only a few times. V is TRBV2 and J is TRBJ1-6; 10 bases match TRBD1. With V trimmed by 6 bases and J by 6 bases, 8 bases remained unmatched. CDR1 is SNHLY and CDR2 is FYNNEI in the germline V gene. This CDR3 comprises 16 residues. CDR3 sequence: CASRPDRGRGNSPLHF. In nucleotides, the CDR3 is TGTGCCAGCAGACCAGACAGGGGGCGAGGTAATTCACCCCTCCACTTT. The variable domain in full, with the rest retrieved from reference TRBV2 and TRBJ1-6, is EPEVTQTPSHQVTQMGQEVILRCVPISNHLYFYWYRQILGQKVEFLVSFYNNEISEKSEIFDDQFSVERPDGSNFTLKIRSTKLEDSAMYFCASRPDRGRGNSPLHFGNGTRLTVT.

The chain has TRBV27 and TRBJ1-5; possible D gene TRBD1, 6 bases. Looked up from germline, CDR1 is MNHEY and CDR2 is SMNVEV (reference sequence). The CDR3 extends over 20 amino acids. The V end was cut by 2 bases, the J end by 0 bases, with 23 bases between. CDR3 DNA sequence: TGTGCCAGCAGTTTAAGAGGCTCTACAGGGAATACCAATAGCAATCAGCCCCAGCATTTT. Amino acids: CASSLRGSTGNTNSNQPQHF.

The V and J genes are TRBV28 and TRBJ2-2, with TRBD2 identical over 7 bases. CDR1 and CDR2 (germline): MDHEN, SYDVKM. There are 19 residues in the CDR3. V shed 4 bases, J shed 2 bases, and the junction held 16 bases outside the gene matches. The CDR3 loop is CASSSYPPGGLQNTGELFF. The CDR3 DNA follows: TGTGCCAGCAGTTCTTACCCCCCGGGAGGTCTTCAAAACACCGGGGAGCTGTTTTTT. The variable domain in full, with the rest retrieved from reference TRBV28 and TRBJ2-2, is DVKVTQSSRYLVKRTGEKVFLECVQDMDHENMFWYRQDPGLGLRLIYFSYDVKMKEKGDIPEGYSVSREKKERFSLILESASTNQTSMYLCASSSYPPGGLQNTGELFFGEGSRLTVL.

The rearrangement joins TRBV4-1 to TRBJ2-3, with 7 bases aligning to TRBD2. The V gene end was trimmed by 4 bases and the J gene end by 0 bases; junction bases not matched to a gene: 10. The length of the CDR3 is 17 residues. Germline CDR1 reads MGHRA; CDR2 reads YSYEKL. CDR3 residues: CASSPNLAVTSTDTQYF. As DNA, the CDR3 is TGCGCCAGCAGCCCTAATCTAGCGGTTACTAGCACAGATACGCAGTATTTT.

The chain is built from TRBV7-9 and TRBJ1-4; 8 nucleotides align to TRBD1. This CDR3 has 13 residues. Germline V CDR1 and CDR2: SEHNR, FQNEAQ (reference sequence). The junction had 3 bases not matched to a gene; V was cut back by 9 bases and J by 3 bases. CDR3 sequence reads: CASTGGPNEKLFF. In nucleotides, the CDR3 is TGTGCCAGTACAGGGGGACCTAATGAAAAACTGTTTTTT.

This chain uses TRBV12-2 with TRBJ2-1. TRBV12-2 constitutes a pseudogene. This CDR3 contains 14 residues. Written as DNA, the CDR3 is TGTGCAAGTCGCTTACCGGGGCCTGCATCCGAGCAGTTCTTC. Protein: CASRLPGPASEQFF.

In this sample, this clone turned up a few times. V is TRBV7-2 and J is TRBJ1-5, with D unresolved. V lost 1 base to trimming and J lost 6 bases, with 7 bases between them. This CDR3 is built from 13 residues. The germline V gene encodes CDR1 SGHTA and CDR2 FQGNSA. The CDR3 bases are TGTGCCAGCAGCTTAGACCGGAGTCAGCCCCAGCATTTT. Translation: CASSLDRSQPQHF.